The 21 T cell receptor beta chains presented below share a single source sample, sequenced in a study of T cells in Graves' hyperthyroidism and ophthalmopathy. RNA transcripts provided the source from which TCR beta CDR3 regions were amplified. First-round RT-PCR targeting the TCR CDR3 was performed with the HTBI primer set. A single record per CDR3 protein comes from TCRdb applying MiXCR to the multiplex PCR reads. The sample carries some 770,000 distinct CDR3 sequences, around 15% recorded once. The specimen was blood. These receptors came from a man aged 18 to 35 with Graves' hyperthyroidism.

This clonotype was observed many times. The chain joins TRBV2 to TRBJ1-1, with unresolved D. Looked up from germline, CDR1 is SNHLY and CDR2 is FYNNEI. The CDR3 has 12 amino acids. The V gene lost 3 bases and the J gene lost 1 base, with 3 bases spanning the gap. The CDR3 region has the DNA TGTGCCAGCAGTGACAGGAACACTGAAGCTTTCTTT. Residues: CASSDRNTEAFF.

This clonotype was observed a few times. The chain links TRBV11-3 to TRBJ2-1, with TRBD2 matching 11 bases. Losses at the gene ends were 4 bases for V and 0 bases for J; bases not matched to a gene: 14. The V gene's germline CDR1 is SGHNT and CDR2 YENEEA. The CDR3 contains 20 residues. CDR3 nucleotide sequence: TGTGCCAGCAGCTCCCACCCGGGACTAGCGGCTACCAGCTCCTACAATGAGCAGTTCTTC. This translates into CASSSHPGLAATSSYNEQFF.

This chain uses TRBV4-2 with TRBJ2-1; D call uncertain. V lost 0 bases, J lost 8 bases, and 11 bases lay in between. The CDR3 consists of 14 residues. Per germline, CDR1 LGHNA and CDR2 YNFKEQ. Here the CDR3 DNA reads TGTGCCAGCAGCCAAGAGGTTAAACCACATGAGCAGTTCTTC. Protein: CASSQEVKPHEQFF.

The chain carries TRBV28 and TRBJ2-1; 9 nucleotides line up with TRBD2. CDR1 is MDHEN and CDR2 is SYDVKM in the germline V gene. Trimming removed 8 bases from V and 7 bases from J; junction bases left unmatched: 6. The CDR3 covers 13 residues. The CDR3 DNA reads as TGTGCCAGCTTTATAGCGGGAGTGAATGAGCAGTTCTTC. Its protein is CASFIAGVNEQFF.

J is TRBJ1-2 and V is TRBV7-9; no reliable D call. The V gene lost 5 bases and the J gene lost 2 bases, with 12 bases spanning the gap. The CDR3 covers 14 residues. Per the germline V gene, CDR1 is SEHNR and CDR2 is FQNEAQ (reference sequence). The CDR3 protein is CASSPTGRNYGYTF. The CDR3 nucleotides read TGTGCCAGCAGCCCAACCGGACGGAACTATGGCTACACCTTC.

This clonotype was seen many times. The chain joins TRBV3-1 to TRBJ2-3; D gene uncertain. CDR3 length: 15 residues. Germline V lookup: CDR1 LGHDT, CDR2 YNNKEL (reference sequence). The V end was cut by 4 bases, the J end by 1 base, with 12 bases between. The CDR3 protein is CASSPSRTGTDTQYF. The CDR3 bases are TGTGCCAGCAGCCCTTCTCGGACGGGCACAGATACGCAGTATTTT.

There are a few counts of this clonotype. The chain carries TRBV7-9 and TRBJ2-7, with 7 bases that match TRBD1. Trimming removed 2 bases from V and 7 bases from J; junction bases left unmatched: 5. Germline-derived CDR1 and CDR2 are SEHNR and FQNEAQ (reference sequence). The CDR3 is 13 residues long. The CDR3 is CASSLFTGEEQYF. The CDR3 DNA reads TGTGCCAGCAGCTTATTTACAGGGGAAGAGCAGTACTTC.

The V and J genes are TRBV20-1 and TRBJ1-2; D is undetermined. The CDR3 consists of 12 residues. The V gene lost 4 bases and the J gene lost 3 bases, with 9 bases spanning the gap. Germline V gene sequence: CDR1 DFQATT, CDR2 SNEGSKA (reference sequence). CDR3 amino acids: CSATGPDYGYTF. In DNA, the CDR3 is TGCAGTGCTACTGGACCGGACTATGGCTACACCTTC.

There are a few counts of this clonotype. The chain combines TRBV3-1 with TRBJ2-1; the match to TRBD2 covers 10 bases. Germline V gene data show CDR1 as LGHDT and CDR2 as YNNKEL (reference sequence). Unmatched junction bases numbered 8, after V lost 4 bases and J lost 5 bases. The CDR3 consists of 16 residues. The CDR3 region has the DNA TGTGCCAGCAGCCTCTGGACTAGCGGAAAGAACAATGAGCAGTTCTTC. Translated, it gives CASSLWTSGKNNEQFF.

This clonotype turned up a few times. The genes are TRBV6-1 and TRBJ2-7, with TRBD2 matching over 12 bases. The CDR3 covers 15 residues. V lost 6 bases to trimming and J lost 0 bases; unmatched junction nucleotides: 3. Per the germline V gene, CDR1 is MNHNS and CDR2 is SASEGT. The DNA of the CDR3 is TGTGCCAGCAGAAGGACTAGCGGGAACTCCTACGAGCAGTACTTC. This sequence encodes CASRRTSGNSYEQYF.

This chain connects TRBV28 to TRBJ2-2; D gene ambiguous. Germline loops: CDR1 MDHEN, CDR2 SYDVKM. The V end lost 6 bases, the J end lost 0 bases, and 14 bases lay between the germline ends. There are 16 residues in the CDR3. As DNA, the CDR3 is TGTGCCAGCAGCCGACGGTCGAAAACGAACACCGGGGAGCTGTTTTTT. Amino acid sequence: CASSRRSKTNTGELFF.

This clonotype has a count of ten or more. The chain links TRBV2 to TRBJ1-1; D not certain. CDR1 is SNHLY and CDR2 is FYNNEI in the germline V gene. The ends were cut back, 4 bases at V and 0 bases at J, with 6 bases in the middle. The CDR3 is 13 amino acids. As DNA, the CDR3 is TGTGCCAGCAGTGGCGAAATGAACACTGAAGCTTTCTTT. Translating gives CASSGEMNTEAFF.

This clonotype came up many times. The genes are TRBV10-3 and TRBJ1-2; D is undetermined. Germline V gene data show CDR1 as ENHRY and CDR2 as SYGVKD. The CDR3 runs to 14 residues. With 2 bases removed from V and 2 bases from J, the gap between germline ends came to 9 bases. This chain's CDR3 is CAISEVGSNYGYTF. CDR3 DNA: TGTGCCATCAGTGAGGTCGGCAGCAACTATGGCTACACCTTC.

This clonotype was seen ten or more times. This chain joins TRBV7-2 and TRBJ2-3, with 8 nucleotides matching TRBD2. The length of the CDR3 is 16 residues. Germline CDR1 SGHTA, CDR2 FQGNSA. Germline trimming cut 2 bases from V and 2 bases from J; bases unmatched to any gene: 6. CDR3 sequence (DNA): TGTGCCAGCAGCTTACAGGTAGCGGGAATCACAGATACGCAGTATTTT. Amino acids: CASSLQVAGITDTQYF.

There are many counts of this clonotype. This chain uses TRBV27 with TRBJ2-1, with 9 bases fitting TRBD2. The J segment lost 4 bases and the V segment lost 2 bases, leaving 15 bases of the junction unmatched. This CDR3 comprises 19 residues. The germline V gene has CDR1 MNHEY and CDR2 SMNVEV (reference sequence). The CDR3: CASSLGLGSSGNLYNEQFF. DNA of the CDR3: TGTGCCAGCAGTTTAGGGCTCGGTTCTAGCGGGAACCTATACAATGAGCAGTTCTTC.

This clonotype was recorded many times. The rearrangement uses TRBV18 and TRBJ2-3; no reliable D call. Trimming left V 0 bases short and J 5 bases short, with 9 bases between. The CDR3 totals 14 residues. Per the germline V gene, CDR1 is KGHSH and CDR2 is LQKENI. CDR3 DNA: TGTGCCAGCTCACCACCGCCCGGCGAAGATACGCAGTATTTT. Translated, it gives CASSPPPGEDTQYF.

This clonotype was seen at least ten times. V and J are TRBV12-3 or TRBV12-4 and TRBJ2-1; TRBD1 might be the D (6 bases). This CDR3 spans 14 amino acids. V gave up 4 bases and J gave up 9 bases, with 16 bases separating them. CDR3 DNA sequence: TGTGCCAGCAGTTGGGTCGGGACAAGTCTTGAGCAGTTCTTC. Protein: CASSWVGTSLEQFF.

V and J are TRBV3-1 and TRBJ2-7; D is unclear. The CDR3 covers 14 residues. V shed 2 bases and J shed 1 base, with 9 bases lying between them. The germline gives CDR1 LGHDT, CDR2 YNNKEL (reference sequence). CDR3 sequence reads: CASSQRRESYEQYF. The CDR3 DNA reads as TGTGCCAGCAGCCAAAGGAGAGAATCCTACGAGCAGTACTTC.

This clonotype was counted at least ten times. The V and J genes are TRBV29-1 and TRBJ2-7; 11 bases match TRBD2. Germline V gene sequence: CDR1 SQVTM, CDR2 ANQGSEA. This CDR3 is built from 13 residues. V shed 4 bases, J shed 4 bases, and the junction held 3 bases outside the gene matches. CDR3 coding DNA: TGCAGCGTTGGACTAGCGGGATCTTACGAGCAGTACTTC. Protein sequence: CSVGLAGSYEQYF.

This chain uses TRBV4-2 with TRBJ2-2, with 7 nucleotides matching TRBD1. Trimming took 0 bases from V and 9 from J; bases not matched to a gene: 4. Germline CDR1 and CDR2: LGHNA and YNFKEQ. This CDR3 comprises 14 residues. The CDR3 here is CASSQDWDSRELFF. CDR3 nucleotides: TGTGCCAGCAGCCAAGATTGGGACAGCCGGGAGCTGTTTTTT.

The rearrangement links TRBV15 to TRBJ2-3; perhaps TRBD2 as D (6 bases). V lost 0 bases, J lost 4 bases, and 17 bases lay in between. The CDR3 consists of 17 residues. Germline-derived CDR1 and CDR2 are LNHNV and YYDKDF (reference sequence). CDR3 region: CATSRELWRDGADTQYF. The DNA of the CDR3 is TGTGCCACCAGCAGAGAGCTTTGGCGGGATGGCGCAGATACGCAGTATTTT.